Given below is one T cell receptor beta chain in context. Unique molecular identifiers tagged the TCRbeta library. TCRdb recomputed calls from the PCR reads with MiXCR, one row per CDR3 protein. The table lists over 550,000 distinct CDR3 sequences, about 10% of them singletons. The CDR3 is 14 amino acids. Trimming stripped 5 bases from V and 6 bases from J, with 16 bases between. Looked up from germline, CDR1 is SQVTM and CDR2 is ANQGSEA. These data belong to a study of T-cell reconstitution after alpha-beta-depleted transplantation in children. The chain combines TRBV29-1 with TRBJ2-2, with D perhaps TRBD1 or TRBD2 (5 bases each). This receptor was identified in a human donor who donated a stem cell graft to a child with acute myeloid leukemia. The specimen was PBMCs from the stem cell graft donor, collected from the stem cell graft. This CDR3 is CSVLGTSLAGELFF. CDR3 nucleotides: TGCAGCGTTCTGGGGACGTCCCTCGCCGGGGAGCTGTTTTTT.